What follows is one T cell receptor beta chain and its context. Method: immunoSEQ multiplex PCR; TCRdb's copy keeps in-frame clones and lacks some. This table has fewer than 3 million clones, 85% to 95% appearing once. The data belong to a study of shared clonotypes between healthy human individuals. At the level of the study: Three CD4 naive, three CD4 memory, two CD8 naive and one CD8 memory plate were used per donor.

This CDR3 is 15 amino acids long. Germline CDR1 is SNHLY and CDR2 is FYNNEI. The V and J ends lost 5 bases and 4 bases respectively, with 17 bases between them. The specimen was naive CD4+ T cells from PBMCs. The subset was: CD45RA+ positively selected. The chain couples TRBV2 to TRBJ1-2; D not certain. The receptor's source is a man younger than 30 in good health. Some clones in this sample may be carry-over from other donors' samples. CDR3 sequence (DNA): TGTGCCAGCAGTCCTAGGGAGGGCGGATTCTATGGCTACACCTTC. Translated: CASSPREGGFYGYTF.